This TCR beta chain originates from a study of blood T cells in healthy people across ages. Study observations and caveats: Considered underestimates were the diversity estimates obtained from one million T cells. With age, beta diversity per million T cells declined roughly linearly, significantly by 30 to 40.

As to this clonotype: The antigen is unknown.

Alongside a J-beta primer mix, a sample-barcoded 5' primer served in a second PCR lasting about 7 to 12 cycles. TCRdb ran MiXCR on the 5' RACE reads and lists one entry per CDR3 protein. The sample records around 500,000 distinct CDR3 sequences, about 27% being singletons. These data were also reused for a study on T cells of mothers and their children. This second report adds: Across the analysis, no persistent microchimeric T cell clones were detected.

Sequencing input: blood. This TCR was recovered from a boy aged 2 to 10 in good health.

The CDR3 spells CASSLETGLNEKLFF. CDR3 nucleotides: TGTGCCAGCAGCTTAGAAACAGGACTTAATGAAAAACTGTTTTTT. The chain joins TRBV5-5 to TRBJ1-4; possible D gene TRBD1, 5 bases. In germline, CDR1 is SGHKS, CDR2 YYEKEE (reference sequence). Trimming removed 2 bases from V and 4 bases from J, with 12 bases in between. The CDR3 has 15 residues.